A selection of T cell receptor beta chains follows, all from one sample in a study of identical twins. TCRdb passed the 5' RACE reads through MiXCR, listing each CDR3 protein once. The sample holds about 660,000 distinct CDR3 sequences, less than 10% seen once. This sample was also put to use in a study of yellow fever vaccine responses in identical twins.

The sequenced sample was PBMCs. These receptor sequences come from a woman aged 18-29 years in good health. Each CDR3 is given with its conserved first and last residue. Fields, in order: clone size, CDR3 length, V gene, J gene, D gene, CDR3 DNA, CDR3 protein. D genes are given only for firm matches. Expanded clones are given a class, and other clones once, few, many or no size at all.

few	16	TRBV4-1	TRBJ2-7	.	TGCGCCAGCAGCCAAGAAGGGGCGGACGGAAACTACGAGCAGTACTTC	CASSQEGADGNYEQYF
many	12	TRBV29-1	TRBJ2-1	TRBD2	TGCAGCGTTGAAACGGGACTAGATGAGCAGTTCTTC	CSVETGLDEQFF
.	13	TRBV20-1	TRBJ2-1	.	TGCAGTGCTAGAGATTACAGCTACAATGAGCAGTTCTTC	CSARDYSYNEQFF
.	14	TRBV6-5	TRBJ1-6	TRBD1	TGTGCCAGCAGCTCGGACAGGGAGTCTTCACCCCTCCACTTT	CASSSDRESSPLHF
few	14	TRBV10-3	TRBJ2-7	TRBD2	TGTGCCAGCCTCCCTAGCGGGAGTTTCAACGAGCAGTACTTC	CASLPSGSFNEQYF
few	14	TRBV27	TRBJ2-7	.	TGTGCCAGCAGTTTATCCGCAGGTCCCAACGAGCAGTACTTC	CASSLSAGPNEQYF
few	15	TRBV5-6	TRBJ1-2	.	TGTGCCAGCAGCTTGTTGGGGCCAGCTAACTATGGCTACACCTTC	CASSLLGPANYGYTF
few	13	TRBV5-1	TRBJ2-1	.	TGCGCCAGCAGCTTAGTCGAGGGATTCAATCAGTTCTTC	CASSLVEGFNQFF
.	17	TRBV15	TRBJ2-6	TRBD1	TGTGCCACCAGCAAAGACAGGGTCCCCGCTGGGGCCAACGTCCTGACTTTC	CATSKDRVPAGANVLTF
few	15	TRBV15	TRBJ1-2	.	TGTGCCACCAGCATCGGGACGTCGGAGTCAGGTGGCTACACCTTC	CATSIGTSESGGYTF
.	15	TRBV12-3/TRBV12-4	TRBJ2-7	.	TGTGCCAGCAGTCCAGAGGGACAAACCTCCTACGAGCAGTACTTC	CASSPEGQTSYEQYF
few	13	TRBV30	TRBJ2-7	.	TGTGCCTGGAGTGAAAACCTGTGGAACGAGCAGTACTTC	CAWSENLWNEQYF
few	21	TRBV20-1	TRBJ2-7	TRBD1	TGCAGTGCTAGAGACCCAGACAGGTGGGGGTCCCGGGACAGGGCTACCTACGAGCAGTACTTC	CSARDPDRWGSRDRATYEQYF
few	17	TRBV4-1	TRBJ2-2	TRBD2	TGCGCCAGCAGCCGCCTTCCTAGCGGGAGTAATCCCGGGGAGCTGTTTTTT	CASSRLPSGSNPGELFF
few	13	TRBV30	TRBJ2-7	TRBD1	TGTGCCTGGAGTCGGGACAGGGGGAGCTTGCAGTACTTC	CAWSRDRGSLQYF
.	16	TRBV5-1	TRBJ2-3	.	TGCGCCAGCAGCTTGTTCCTGAGGACACCCACAGATACGCAGTATTTT	CASSLFLRTPTDTQYF
.	17	TRBV3-1	TRBJ2-3	.	TGTGCCTCCTGCCAAACACGGGGGCGGGTATCCACAGATACGCAGTATTTT	CASCQTRGRVSTDTQYF
.	15	TRBV28	TRBJ2-7	TRBD1	TGTGCCAGCAGCACTCTGGGGACAGGACTCTACGAGCAGTACTTC	CASSTLGTGLYEQYF
.	16	TRBV20-1	TRBJ1-6	.	TGCAGTGCGTTGCCCCTAGCGGGGGCGGGAAATTCACCCCTCCACTTT	CSALPLAGAGNSPLHF
many	15	TRBV3-1	TRBJ2-5	.	TGTGCCAGCAGCCTAGCCGGGACGACGGAAGAGACCCAGTACTTC	CASSLAGTTEETQYF
many	16	TRBV3-1	TRBJ1-3	TRBD1	TGTGCCAGCAGCCAAGGGACAGGGGGCTCTGGAAACACCATATATTTT	CASSQGTGGSGNTIYF
many	14	TRBV29-1	TRBJ1-2	TRBD1	TGCAGCGTTGAAGATTGGACAGGGGAATTCGGCTACACCTTC	CSVEDWTGEFGYTF
few	17	TRBV27	TRBJ2-1	TRBD2	TGTGCCAGCAGTTTTCTTAGCGGGAGGCCAAGGGGAAATGAGCAGTTCTTC	CASSFLSGRPRGNEQFF
.	18	TRBV3-1	TRBJ2-5	TRBD2	TGTGCCTGCAGTTTTTTGTTAAGGAGCGGGAGGGCCTTTGAGACCCAGTACTTC	CACSFLLRSGRAFETQYF
many	15	TRBV24-1	TRBJ2-5	.	TGTGCCACCAGTGACTCCGGGTCTTCCGTCTGGGCCCAGTACTTC	CATSDSGSSVWAQYF
many	14	TRBV28	TRBJ2-1	.	TGTGCCAGCACCGGGTCGGCTTCTAGCAATGAGCAGTTCTTC	CASTGSASSNEQFF
few	15	TRBV20-1	TRBJ1-3	.	TGCAGTGCTAGCCCCGGGGCAGGGACTGGAAACACCATATATTTT	CSASPGAGTGNTIYF
many	15	TRBV10-2	TRBJ2-7	.	TGCGCCAGCAGTGAGTCGTTTTCTCAGAACTACGAGCAGTACTTC	CASSESFSQNYEQYF
few	15	TRBV24-1	TRBJ2-1	TRBD1	TGTGCCACCAGTGACTCCGGGACAGGGCCCTCCGAGCAGTTCTTC	CATSDSGTGPSEQFF
few	17	TRBV4-2	TRBJ2-3	.	TGTGCCAGCAGCCAAGATCCACTCGTGACTAGCACAGATACGCAGTATTTT	CASSQDPLVTSTDTQYF
few	17	TRBV12-3/TRBV12-4	TRBJ2-6	TRBD1	TGTGCCAGCAGCCAGGACAGGGGACTCTCTGGGGCCAACGTCCTGACTTTC	CASSQDRGLSGANVLTF
many	12	TRBV27	TRBJ2-7	.	TGTGCCAGCCGCAGGGAACCCTACGAGCAGTACTTC	CASRREPYEQYF
many	14	TRBV7-8	TRBJ2-7	TRBD1	TGTGCCAGCAGCTTAGGCGGACAGGGGTACGAGCAGTACTTC	CASSLGGQGYEQYF
.	17	TRBV6-2/TRBV6-3	TRBJ2-2	.	TGTGCCAGCAGTCTTCCTCGGGGAGGAGCGAACACCGGGGAGCTGTTTTTT	CASSLPRGGANTGELFF
few	14	TRBV10-2	TRBJ1-2	.	TGCGCCAGCACAGTACGTCAGGACTTCTATGGCTACACCTTC	CASTVRQDFYGYTF
few	14	TRBV14	TRBJ2-5	.	TGTGCCAGCAGCCAATATCACAGGGAGCTTTACCAGTACTTC	CASSQYHRELYQYF
.	15	TRBV20-1	TRBJ2-5	.	TGCAGTGCTAGGCTTGTCGGGGACTCCCGGGAGACCCAGTACTTC	CSARLVGDSRETQYF
few	19	TRBV5-1	TRBJ2-1	TRBD2	TGCGCCAGCAGCCCGTCGTATAGCGGGGGGCCCAGCTCCTACAATGAGCAGTTCTTC	CASSPSYSGGPSSYNEQFF
.	14	TRBV19	TRBJ2-4	TRBD1	TGTGCCAGTAAGGACAGGGGAGACAAAAACATTCAGTACTTC	CASKDRGDKNIQYF